These 25 T cell receptor beta chains were all obtained from the same sample, sequenced in a study of T cells in Graves' hyperthyroidism and ophthalmopathy. Researchers amplified the TCR beta CDR3 regions from RNA transcripts. TCR CDR3 underwent first-round RT-PCR with the HTBI primer set. MiXCR was run by TCRdb on the multiplex PCR reads, yielding one entry per CDR3 protein. There are hundreds of thousands of distinct CDR3 sequences in the sample; around 15% occur only once, and over 3.5% lies in the top ten. Source material: blood. The receptors come from a woman in her forties with Graves' ophthalmopathy.

This clonotype was recorded many times. CDR3: CAWSTGTNTGELFF. The CDR3 coding sequence is TGTGCCTGGAGTACCGGGACAAACACCGGGGAGCTGTTTTTT. The V call is TRBV30, the J call TRBJ2-2, with a weak D call TRBD1 (6 bases). The V and J ends lost 2 bases and 2 bases respectively, with 9 bases between them. The CDR3 spans 14 residues. Germline V gives CDR1 GTSNPN, CDR2 SVGIG (reference sequence).

This clonotype has more than one count but fewer than ten. The J gene is TRBJ1-1, the V gene TRBV29-1, with 8 bases fitting TRBD1. Trimming at V came to 6 bases and at J to 5 bases, leaving 5 bases not matched to a gene. The CDR3 runs 12 residues. Germline V gene data show CDR1 as SQVTM and CDR2 as ANQGSEA. The CDR3 reads CSVTTGGTEAFF. The DNA of the CDR3 is TGCAGCGTCACCACAGGGGGAACTGAAGCTTTCTTT.

This clonotype was detected many times. This chain links TRBV10-3 with TRBJ2-5; TRBD2 aligns across 7 bases. Trimming at V came to 6 bases and at J to 10 bases, leaving 14 bases not matched to a gene. The germline V gene has CDR1 ENHRY and CDR2 SYGVKD. There are 14 residues in the CDR3. CDR3 residues: CAISEATGGLYQYF. The DNA of the CDR3 is TGTGCCATCAGCGAAGCGACGGGGGGATTATACCAGTACTTC.

V and J are TRBV20-1 and TRBJ2-5; D may be TRBD2 (5 bases). The CDR3 covers 15 residues. Germline CDR1 DFQATT, CDR2 SNEGSKA (reference sequence). V was shortened by 3 bases and J by 4 bases, with 18 bases between the two germline ends. CDR3 sequence (DNA): TGCAGTGCTAGCTGGCCACCCGGGGATACAGAGACCCAGTACTTC. Translated: CSASWPPGDTETQYF.

This clonotype has at least ten counts. J is TRBJ2-7 and V is TRBV5-1, with D possibly being TRBD1 or TRBD2 (5 bases each). Between the trimmed V and J ends, which lost 7 bases and 0 bases, there was a span of 23 bases. CDR1 and CDR2 from the germline V gene are SGHRS and YFSETQ. This CDR3 is built from 17 residues. CDR3 bases: TGCGCCAGCGGACTGTACCGGGGCCCCGGGGACTCCTACGAGCAGTACTTC. This gives the protein CASGLYRGPGDSYEQYF.

The rearrangement links TRBV28 to TRBJ2-7; 10 nucleotides agree with TRBD2. Germline V gene lookup returns CDR1 MDHEN and CDR2 SYDVKM. The CDR3 spans 16 residues. Unmatched junction bases numbered 12, after V lost 5 bases and J lost 5 bases. CDR3 DNA sequence: TGTGCCAGCAGTCAGTACCCTAGCGGGAGAAGGGACGAGCAGTACTTC. This gives the protein CASSQYPSGRRDEQYF.

This clonotype came up many times. This rearrangement joins TRBV6-5 to TRBJ1-2, with a possible D match to TRBD1 (5 bases). Germline lookup yields CDR1 MNHEY and CDR2 SVGAGI. The CDR3 totals 14 residues. V lost 0 bases, J lost 5 bases, and 10 bases lay in between. The CDR3: CASSYSNRRYGYTF. As DNA, the CDR3 is TGTGCCAGCAGTTACTCGAACAGGAGATATGGCTACACCTTC.

In its sample, this clonotype was seen many times. V usage is TRBV7-9 and J usage is TRBJ2-5; 7 nucleotides match TRBD2. Per the germline V gene, CDR1 is SEHNR and CDR2 is FQNEAQ (reference sequence). The CDR3 runs 14 residues. Trimming cost V 5 bases and J 2 bases; bases outside gene matches: 5. The CDR3 sequence: CASSRPGLQETQYF. The CDR3 DNA sequence: TGTGCCAGCAGCCGCCCGGGACTACAAGAGACCCAGTACTTC.

At least ten counts were recorded for this clonotype. This sequence joins TRBV20-1 and TRBJ2-7, with 15 bases matching TRBD2. Germline V gene lookup returns CDR1 DFQATT and CDR2 SNEGSKA (reference sequence). This CDR3 region has 16 residues. Trimming removed 6 bases from V and 3 bases from J; junction bases left unmatched: 9. In DNA form, the CDR3 reads TGCAGTGCCGCCGGGACTAGCGGGAGGCCCATCTACGAGCAGTACTTC. This codes for CSAAGTSGRPIYEQYF.

This clonotype was observed at least ten times. As DNA, the CDR3 is TGTGCCAGCAGCCAACGAGAGACAGGTCCGTTGGGCTACGAGCAGTACTTC. Its protein product is CASSQRETGPLGYEQYF. The chain has TRBV7-2 and TRBJ2-7; D might be TRBD1 (6 bases). CDR3 size: 17 residues. Germline V CDR1 and CDR2: SGHTA, FQGNSA. Trimming stripped 5 bases from V and 3 bases from J, with 23 bases between. The complete variable domain, with remaining parts taken from reference TRBV7-2 and TRBJ2-7, reads GAGVSQSPSNKVTEKGKDVELRCDPISGHTALYWYRQSLGQGLEFLIYFQGNSAPDKSGLPSDRFSAERTGGSVSTLTIQRTQQEDSAVYLCASSQRETGPLGYEQYFGPGTRLTVT.

This clonotype was observed a handful of times. Being one base from a much bigger clone, this may be a read error. The CDR3 here is CASTAGGDYEQYF. The CDR3 region has the DNA TGTGCCAGCACGGCGGGAGGTGATTACGAGCAGTACTTC. The V call is TRBV6-1, the J call TRBJ2-7; 8 nucleotides line up with TRBD2. J was trimmed by 4 bases and V by 7 bases; bases with no gene match: 6. Germline CDR1 and CDR2: MNHNS and SASEGT. The CDR3 consists of 13 residues.

The chain employs TRBV11-2 and TRBJ2-7, with 10 bases identical to TRBD2. Germline values: CDR1 SGHAT, CDR2 FQNNGV. The CDR3 spans 17 residues. V was pared by 4 bases and J by 0 bases, with 9 bases of the junction left unmatched. The CDR3 reads CASSSPTSGPSSYEQYF. The CDR3 bases are TGTGCCAGCAGCTCGCCGACTAGCGGGCCTAGCTCCTACGAGCAGTACTTC.

This clonotype was found many times. V is TRBV5-1 and J is TRBJ2-2; 14 nucleotides line up with TRBD2. CDR1 and CDR2 (germline): SGHRS, YFSETQ. The V and J ends lost 1 base and 6 bases, in that order; junction bases with no gene match: 2. CDR3 size: 16 residues. CDR3 bases: TGCGCCAGCAGCTTGAGACTAGCGGGAGGGGCCGGGGAGCTGTTTTTT. As protein: CASSLRLAGGAGELFF.

Many counts were recorded for this clonotype. This chain joins TRBV6-1 and TRBJ1-1, with 8 bases aligning to TRBD1. This CDR3 is built from 11 residues. V was pared by 6 bases and J by 7 bases, with 1 base of the junction left unmatched. CDR1 and CDR2 (germline): MNHNS, SASEGT. CDR3 sequence (DNA): TGTGCCAGCAGAACAGGGGGTGAAGCTTTCTTT. This sequence encodes CASRTGGEAFF.

The chain employs TRBV3-1 and TRBJ2-5; 12 bases agree with TRBD2. V trimming: 0 bases; J trimming: 5 bases; junction bases outside the gene matches: 7. CDR1 is LGHDT and CDR2 is YNNKEL in the germline V gene (reference sequence). The CDR3 contains 17 residues. CDR3 loop: CASSQDRASGRVETQYF. The DNA of the CDR3 is TGTGCCAGCAGCCAAGATCGGGCTAGCGGGAGGGTGGAGACCCAGTACTTC.

This clonotype was recorded at least ten times. The V gene is TRBV19, the J gene TRBJ1-1, with D hard to call. Trimming removed 6 bases at V and 7 bases at J, with 12 bases between. The CDR3 sequence is 12 residues long. Looked up from germline, CDR1 is LNHDA and CDR2 is SQIVND (reference sequence). DNA of the CDR3: TGTGCCAGTAGAATCCAGGAAGATGAAGCTTTCTTT. Translating it yields CASRIQEDEAFF.

This chain connects TRBV12-3 or TRBV12-4 to TRBJ1-1; the D gene is possibly TRBD1 (6 bases). The CDR3 totals 14 residues. The V and J ends lost 5 bases and 5 bases respectively, with 15 bases between them. The CDR3 region has the DNA TGTGCCAGCAGTACCCGGGGGCCGGGAACTGAAGCTTTCTTT. This codes for CASSTRGPGTEAFF.

This clonotype was seen many times. The chain links TRBV7-2 to TRBJ2-7; weak D call: TRBD2 (5 bases). The germline gives CDR1 SGHTA, CDR2 FQGNSA. There are 15 residues in the CDR3. V lost 1 base and J 0 bases, leaving 10 bases between the germline ends. In nucleotides, the CDR3 is TGTGCCAGCAGCTTAGGGGCGGGTATCTCCTACGAGCAGTACTTC. Its translation: CASSLGAGISYEQYF.

V and J are TRBV20-1 and TRBJ1-5, with 7 bases fitting TRBD1. Trimming cost V 0 bases and J 1 base; bases outside gene matches: 9. Germline CDR1 and CDR2: DFQATT and SNEGSKA (reference sequence). The CDR3 is made up of 17 amino acids. The CDR3: CSAREGEGGLSNQPQHF. CDR3 DNA sequence: TGCAGTGCTAGAGAAGGAGAAGGGGGCCTAAGCAATCAGCCCCAGCATTTT.

The chain recombines TRBV7-2 with TRBJ2-5; D might be TRBD1 or TRBD2, each matching 5 bases. The length of the CDR3 is 14 residues. V was pared by 2 bases and J by 5 bases, with 12 bases between. Germline loops: CDR1 SGHTA, CDR2 FQGNSA. CDR3 in DNA: TGTGCCAGCAGCTTAAATGGGGGAAGGGAGACCCAGTACTTC. Its translation: CASSLNGGRETQYF.

This clonotype appeared many times. In DNA, the CDR3 is TGTGCCTGGACAGATTCCTACGAGCAGTACTTC. Amino acids: CAWTDSYEQYF. The chain employs TRBV30 and TRBJ2-7; no reliable D call. CDR3 length: 11 amino acids. CDR1 is GTSNPN and CDR2 is SVGIG in the germline V gene (reference sequence). V shed 4 bases and J shed 1 base, with 5 bases lying between them.

V usage is TRBV27 and J usage is TRBJ2-5; 7 nucleotides align to TRBD2. CDR3 size: 17 residues. V lost 4 bases and J lost 0; bases outside the gene matches: 11. Germline CDR1 and CDR2: MNHEY and SMNVEV (reference sequence). The CDR3 is CASSSQWAGRNQETQYF. The CDR3 DNA follows: TGTGCCAGCAGTTCACAATGGGCCGGGAGGAACCAAGAGACCCAGTACTTC.

This clonotype was detected only once. The chain uses TRBV28 and TRBJ1-1; 9 bases are shared with TRBD1. The germline gives CDR1 MDHEN, CDR2 SYDVKM. After removal of 0 bases from V and 0 bases from J, the junction contained 14 bases not matched to a gene. The CDR3 loop spans 20 amino acids. The DNA for the CDR3 is TGTGCCAGCAGTTTATGGGGGTTCGGACAGGGGAGGGACATGAACACTGAAGCTTTCTTT. This translates into CASSLWGFGQGRDMNTEAFF. Complete variable domain (other parts from reference TRBV28 and TRBJ1-1): DVKVTQSSRYLVKRTGEKVFLECVQDMDHENMFWYRQDPGLGLRLIYFSYDVKMKEKGDIPEGYSVSREKKERFSLILESASTNQTSMYLCASSLWGFGQGRDMNTEAFFGQGTRLTVV.

As to this clonotype: This sequence may be a read error, since a much larger clone differs from it by one base. This sequence joins TRBV10-3 and TRBJ2-7; TRBD2 aligns across 7 bases. Germline CDR1 reads ENHRY; CDR2 reads SYGVKD. V lost 8 bases and J lost 3; bases outside the gene matches: 13. The CDR3 loop spans 15 amino acids. This CDR3 reads CAISPSGRACYEQYF. The CDR3 coding sequence is TGTGCCATCTCCCCTAGTGGGAGGGCCTGCTACGAGCAGTACTTC.

There are a few counts of this clonotype. The rearrangement links TRBV7-2 to TRBJ2-2, with D unclear. V shed 4 bases and J shed 6 bases, with 9 bases lying between them. Germline CDR1 SGHTA, CDR2 FQGNSA. The CDR3 length is 13 residues. The CDR3 coding sequence is TGTGCCAGCAGCTCGCCTATGGCCGGGGAGCTGTTTTTT. It yields the protein CASSSPMAGELFF.